A selection of T cell receptor beta chains follows, all from one sample in a study of blood T cell repertoires in COVID-19. Sequenced by immunoSEQ multiplex PCR; TCRdb stores in-frame clones only, minus some. The sample consists of around 250,000 clones, roughly 83% of them appearing once. The sample taken for sequencing was peripheral blood. These receptors all come from an elderly man with acute or convalescent COVID-19. Both conserved end residues are trimmed from each CDR3. Each record gives: D gene, V gene, J gene, CDR3 protein. The D gene is left open where the match is weak.

d_call: NA
v_call: TRBV11-2
j_call: TRBJ1-1
cdr3_aa: ASSFRGNTEAF

d_call: NA
v_call: TRBV19
j_call: TRBJ1-6
cdr3_aa: ASSNQGSYNSPLH

d_call: NA
v_call: TRBV19
j_call: TRBJ1-4
cdr3_aa: ASSILQGLGSGKLF

d_call: TRBD1
v_call: TRBV3-1/TRBV3-2
j_call: TRBJ1-5
cdr3_aa: ASSQAGQGNQPQH

d_call: TRBD2
v_call: TRBV18
j_call: TRBJ2-1
cdr3_aa: ASSRLAGDIYNEQF

d_call: NA
v_call: TRBV5-1
j_call: TRBJ2-7
cdr3_aa: ASSLEGITYEQY

d_call: NA
v_call: TRBV10-1
j_call: TRBJ1-2
cdr3_aa: ASSESGGYGYT

d_call: NA
v_call: TRBV10-3
j_call: TRBJ2-7
cdr3_aa: AITEKGSSYEQY

d_call: NA
v_call: TRBV6-1
j_call: TRBJ1-1
cdr3_aa: ASSRHRDEAF

d_call: NA
v_call: TRBV24-1
j_call: TRBJ1-5
cdr3_aa: ATSDPSVNSNQPQH

d_call: TRBD1
v_call: TRBV2
j_call: TRBJ2-7
cdr3_aa: ASGTAPYEQY

d_call: NA
v_call: TRBV28
j_call: TRBJ1-4
cdr3_aa: ASSFTGGGEKLF

d_call: NA
v_call: TRBV19
j_call: TRBJ2-5
cdr3_aa: ASSIGGREVTQY

d_call: NA
v_call: TRBV11-2
j_call: TRBJ1-3
cdr3_aa: ASSALGGFGNTIY

d_call: TRBD1
v_call: TRBV5-1
j_call: TRBJ1-1
cdr3_aa: ASRSSQGAISPEAF

d_call: TRBD1
v_call: TRBV6-2/TRBV6-3
j_call: TRBJ1-6
cdr3_aa: ASSLSGQGPLH

d_call: TRBD1
v_call: TRBV10-1
j_call: TRBJ1-6
cdr3_aa: ASTSDRFSPLH

d_call: NA
v_call: TRBV5-6
j_call: TRBJ1-1
cdr3_aa: ASSLTGSTEAF

d_call: NA
v_call: TRBV5-1
j_call: TRBJ2-1
cdr3_aa: ASSLNYRNEQF

d_call: TRBD1
v_call: TRBV7-9
j_call: TRBJ2-1
cdr3_aa: ASSTRDRNYNEQF

d_call: TRBD2
v_call: TRBV5-5
j_call: TRBJ2-5
cdr3_aa: ASSFQRGGPETQY

d_call: TRBD1
v_call: TRBV19
j_call: TRBJ1-2
cdr3_aa: ASITTGASYGYT

d_call: NA
v_call: TRBV6-5
j_call: TRBJ1-2
cdr3_aa: ASHEQPVYGYT

d_call: NA
v_call: TRBV7-9
j_call: TRBJ2-3
cdr3_aa: ASSPRDTQY

d_call: NA
v_call: TRBV24-1
j_call: TRBJ2-1
cdr3_aa: ATGQSYNEQF

d_call: NA
v_call: TRBV25-1
j_call: TRBJ1-1
cdr3_aa: ASSDWAGALQAF

d_call: TRBD1
v_call: TRBV3-1/TRBV3-2
j_call: TRBJ1-6
cdr3_aa: ASSRQGDNSPLH